The present T cell receptor (beta chain) was sequenced within a study of cytomegalovirus exposure and HLA in healthy donors. Whole-study results and caveats: Subsequent analysis found a tendency for first-cohort TCR clusters to co-occur within the 120 or so validation repertoires. High specificity and sensitivity for cytomegalovirus status were reported for the classifier. In vitro testing confirmed three CMV-associated chains as specific for CMV antigens.

Sequencing used immunoSEQ multiplex PCR; TCRdb keeps in-frame clones, though not all of them. The data show about 63,000 clones, with around 92% seen just once and more than 0.95% held by the top ten. This clone was seen a single time. What it binds is unknown. The donors belonged to the roughly 110-subject validation cohort, separate from the roughly 670-subject first cohort. CDR1 is SGDLS and CDR2 is YYNGEE in the germline V gene. V was clipped by 4 bases and J by 6 bases; unmatched bases: 10. This CDR3 has 16 amino acids. This chain connects TRBV9 to TRBJ2-2; 9 bases map to TRBD1. The clonotype comes from a woman younger than 35 in good health and CMV-seronegative. The sample consisted of PBMCs. The CDR3 nucleotides are TGTGCCAGCAGCCCAAGTTCACAGGGGGCGGCCGGGGAGCTGTTTTTT. Encoded protein: CASSPSSQGAAGELFF.